A single sample gave rise to the 4 T cell receptor beta chains below, sequenced in a study of cytomegalovirus exposure and HLA in healthy donors. In the PCR, 60 Vbeta and 13 Jbeta primers were used. Profiled with immunoSEQ multiplex PCR; TCRdb holds only in-frame clones, not every one. The data contain 130,000 to 150,000 clones, roughly four fifths of them singletons. The material sequenced was PBMCs. The receptors were sampled from a human donor in good health.

This chain joins TRBV7-6 and TRBJ2-7, with 7 bases aligning to TRBD2. Germline CDR1 is SGHVS and CDR2 is FNYEAQ. The CDR3 extends over 13 amino acids. V trimming: 3 bases; J trimming: 6 bases; junction bases outside the gene matches: 5. The CDR3, as DNA: TGTGCCAGCAGCTTGGGGGGGGGAGTCGAGCAGTACTTC. Its protein is CASSLGGGVEQYF.

This chain connects TRBV4-2 to TRBJ2-1, with D unclear. V was shortened by 0 bases and J by 9 bases, with 9 bases between the two germline ends. This CDR3 contains 13 residues. Germline V gene data show CDR1 as LGHNA and CDR2 as YNFKEQ. For the CDR3, the DNA is TGTGCCAGCAGCCAAGATATGCGGCGTGAGCAGTTCTTC. As protein: CASSQDMRREQFF.

This chain joins TRBV5-4 and TRBJ2-4; 9 positions match TRBD2. The CDR3 runs to 14 residues. The germline gives CDR1 SGHNT, CDR2 YYREEE (reference sequence). J was trimmed by 6 bases and V by 4 bases; bases with no gene match: 5. CDR3 region: CASSPGLARNIQYF. The CDR3, as DNA: TGTGCCAGCAGCCCGGGACTAGCAAGAAACATTCAGTACTTC.

V and J are TRBV4-2 and TRBJ2-1, with D maybe TRBD1 (6 bases). CDR1 LGHNA and CDR2 YNFKEQ come from the germline V gene. The CDR3 sequence is 13 residues long. V was clipped by 2 bases and J by 8 bases, with 10 bases between them. CDR3 protein: CASSQNRVDEQFF. The CDR3 DNA follows: TGTGCCAGCAGCCAAAACAGGGTCGATGAGCAGTTCTTC.